One TCR beta chain is described in this entry. The antigen is not known. The data are from a study of shared clonotypes between healthy human individuals. Study background: A donor's plate count was three for CD4 naive and three for CD4 memory; CD8 naive had two and CD8 memory one.

Naive CD8 cells lacked CD45RO and underwent positive selection for CCR7, leaving out terminally differentiated effector memory CD45RA+ cells. The CDR3 runs to 13 residues. Trimming cost V 4 bases and J 4 bases, with 10 bases left between them. CDR1 and CDR2 from the germline V gene are MNHEY and SVGAGI. Notes on the study in general: Researchers sampled only blood; tissue repertoires likely differ. How much donors shared clonotypes was expected to be affected by sequencing depth.

Repertoires were generated with immunoSEQ multiplex PCR, while TCRdb's copy carries only in-frame clones and drops some. The repertoire has 800,000 to 950,000 clones, roughly 96% of them found once; the top ten carry around 0.25%. J is TRBJ1-2 and V is TRBV6-5; D is unresolved. This clonotype originated in a man under 40 in good health. The source material was naive CD8+ T cells sorted from blood. DNA of the CDR3: TGTGCCAGCAGTTCGGCGGCAGTCTATGGCTACACCTTC. Translating gives CASSSAAVYGYTF.